The 19 T cell receptor beta chains below come from one sample, sequenced in a study of cytomegalovirus exposure and HLA in healthy donors. TCRdb keeps only in-frame clones here, not all; method: immunoSEQ multiplex PCR. The sample consists of fewer than 150,000 clones, just under 85% of them appearing once. Material: PBMCs. Receptor source: a young man in good health and CMV-seropositive.

The chain uses TRBV9 and TRBJ2-2; TRBD2 aligns across 8 bases. CDR1 SGDLS and CDR2 YYNGEE come from the germline V gene. This CDR3 comprises 15 residues. V shed 5 bases and J 4 bases; nucleotides not matched to a gene: 7. CDR3 DNA: TGTGCCAGCAGTCCCAGCGGGGGCAGCACCGGGGAGCTGTTTTTT. This sequence encodes CASSPSGGSTGELFF.

J is TRBJ1-2 and V is TRBV6-1; 8 positions match TRBD1. The CDR3 loop spans 13 amino acids. Germline CDR1 and CDR2: MNHNS and SASEGT. The V segment lost 7 bases and the J segment 10 bases; nucleotides outside the gene matches: 11. The CDR3 region is CASTYPGQATYTF. CDR3 DNA sequence: TGTGCCAGCACATACCCGGGACAGGCCACCTACACCTTC.

The chain joins TRBV9 to TRBJ1-1, with D unclear. Trimming removed 3 bases at V and 7 bases at J, with 16 bases between. CDR3 length: 14 amino acids. Germline CDR1 SGDLS, CDR2 YYNGEE. The CDR3 nucleotides read TGTGCCAGCAGCGCATTCTCAGGCTCCGGTGAAGCTTTCTTT. Translated, it gives CASSAFSGSGEAFF.

This clone was seen a few times. At the DNA level, this CDR3 is encoded by other sequences in the same sample as well. The rearrangement joins TRBV5-1 to TRBJ1-1; D may be TRBD1 (6 bases). The CDR3 has 14 residues. Trimming removed 5 bases from V and 0 bases from J, with 11 bases in between. The germline V gene has CDR1 SGHRS and CDR2 YFSETQ. CDR3 sequence: CASSWGPMNTEAFF. The CDR3 DNA reads as TGCGCCAGCAGTTGGGGGCCTATGAACACTGAAGCTTTCTTT.

V and J are TRBV18 and TRBJ1-5; no reliable D call. The V gene lost 1 base and the J gene lost 4 bases, with 11 bases spanning the gap. This CDR3 has 15 residues. In germline, CDR1 is KGHSH, CDR2 LQKENI. The CDR3 loop reads CASSPLARGNQPQHF. CDR3 nucleotide sequence: TGTGCCAGCTCACCACTCGCCCGCGGGAATCAGCCCCAGCATTTT.

The CDR3 region has the DNA TGTGCCAGCAGCGTAGGGACTAGCACGCGAGAGCAGTACTTC. Amino acids: CASSVGTSTREQYF. The chain employs TRBV9 and TRBJ2-7, with 8 positions matching TRBD2. This CDR3 is 14 amino acids long. Germline CDR1 reads SGDLS; CDR2 reads YYNGEE. The V segment lost 0 bases and the J segment 7 bases; nucleotides outside the gene matches: 6.

The chain carries TRBV5-8 and TRBJ1-1; D may be TRBD1 (5 bases). This CDR3 comprises 20 residues. Germline V gene lookup returns CDR1 SGHTS and CDR2 YDEGEE. V lost 4 bases and J 5 bases, leaving 33 bases between the germline ends. The CDR3 DNA sequence: TGTGCCAGCAGCCGCCCCGCACTACTACAAGAAAAGGGGAGGGGTACTGAAGCTTTCTTT. This gives the protein CASSRPALLQEKGRGTEAFF.

Comments on this clone: The junction and the germline gene differ at one end; a read error may be behind it. The chain carries TRBV25-1 and TRBJ2-3; 9 nucleotides match TRBD1. There are 15 residues in the CDR3. Germline CDR1 reads MGHDK; CDR2 reads SYGVNS. As DNA, the CDR3 is TGTGCCATCAGTGAACAGGGGGCAGTAACAGATACGCAGTATTTT. Translating it yields CAISEQGAVTDTQYF.

This chain joins TRBV6-6 and TRBJ1-5; the match to TRBD1 covers 7 bases. Trimming cost V 7 bases and J 3 bases; bases outside gene matches: 6. The CDR3 runs 14 residues. Germline CDR1 and CDR2: MNHNY and SVGAGI (reference sequence). The CDR3 DNA sequence: TGTGCCAGCACCTCAGGGACAGTCAATCAGCCCCAGCATTTT. Protein: CASTSGTVNQPQHF.

The chain combines TRBV5-1 with TRBJ2-1; 10 bases are a match to TRBD2. This CDR3 has 15 residues. Germline CDR1 reads SGHRS; CDR2 reads YFSETQ. Trimming removed 0 bases from V and 7 bases from J; junction bases left unmatched: 4. This CDR3 reads CASSLGSGGQNEQFF. The CDR3 DNA reads as TGCGCCAGCAGCTTGGGTAGCGGGGGGCAAAATGAGCAGTTCTTC.

This chain links TRBV5-1 with TRBJ2-1; D ambiguous. Germline lookup yields CDR1 SGHRS and CDR2 YFSETQ. Trimming pared 2 bases from V and 10 bases from J, leaving 10 bases between. There are 12 residues in the CDR3. CDR3 protein: CASSFSTWEQFF. For the CDR3, the DNA is TGCGCCAGCAGCTTCTCTACCTGGGAGCAGTTCTTC. The full variable domain, rest sourced from reference TRBV5-1 and TRBJ2-1, is KAGVTQTPRYLIKTRGQQVTLSCSPISGHRSVSWYQQTPGQGLQFLFEYFSETQRNKGNFPGRFSGRQFSNSRSEMNVSTLELGDSALYLCASSFSTWEQFFGPGTRLTVL.

This clone was observed a single time. The chain recombines TRBV28 with TRBJ2-7; TRBD1 might be the D (6 bases). The CDR3 covers 16 residues. Germline-derived CDR1 and CDR2 are MDHEN and SYDVKM. The germline V and J ends were trimmed by 3 bases and 1 base, with 16 bases remaining between them. The CDR3 region has the DNA TGTGCCAGCAGTTTTTCACCGGCAGGGGCGTCCTACGAGCAGTACTTC. Protein sequence: CASSFSPAGASYEQYF.

J is TRBJ1-2 and V is TRBV6-6; the match to TRBD1 covers 9 bases. Trimming removed 2 bases from V and 5 bases from J; junction bases left unmatched: 6. The CDR3 consists of 15 residues. The germline gives CDR1 MNHNY, CDR2 SVGAGI (reference sequence). In DNA, the CDR3 is TGTGCCAGCAGTTACGGTGGGGACAGGGCTTATGGCTACACCTTC. Its translation: CASSYGGDRAYGYTF.

The CDR3 nucleotides read TGTGCCATCAGATCGGACAGGGGGGGTGAAAAACTGTTTTTT. It encodes CAIRSDRGGEKLFF. The chain links TRBV10-3 to TRBJ1-4; 10 bases match TRBD1. CDR1 is ENHRY and CDR2 is SYGVKD in the germline V gene. The CDR3 loop spans 14 amino acids. Trimming took 6 bases from V and 7 from J; bases not matched to a gene: 5.

This clone showed up just a few times. The rearrangement uses TRBV2 and TRBJ1-6, with TRBD1 matching 7 bases. This CDR3 contains 15 residues. Trimming removed 10 bases from V and 6 bases from J; junction bases left unmatched: 12. CDR1 is SNHLY and CDR2 is FYNNEI in the germline V gene. The CDR3 spells CATDPGQGGNSPLHF. DNA for the CDR3: TGTGCCACCGACCCAGGGCAGGGGGGTAATTCACCCCTCCACTTT.

J is TRBJ2-2 and V is TRBV4-2, with 7 bases aligning to TRBD2. The CDR3 is 17 amino acids. CDR1 is LGHNA and CDR2 is YNFKEQ in the germline V gene. V trimming: 1 base; J trimming: 6 bases; junction bases outside the gene matches: 11. CDR3 amino acids: CASSQGRGGSVSGELFF. The CDR3 nucleotides are TGTGCCAGCAGCCAAGGTCGCGGCGGGAGTGTCTCCGGGGAGCTGTTTTTT.

The V gene is TRBV15, the J gene TRBJ1-2; no clear D gene. Trimming pared 5 bases from V and 8 bases from J, leaving 15 bases between. From germline, CDR1 is LNHNV and CDR2 YYDKDF (reference sequence). The CDR3 consists of 13 residues. CDR3 bases: TGTGCCACCAGCCCGATGCGGGGAAAAGGCTACACCTTC. This sequence encodes CATSPMRGKGYTF.

This chain joins TRBV7-3 and TRBJ2-5; 9 nucleotides align to TRBD2. Trimming took 3 bases from V and 2 from J; bases not matched to a gene: 4. The germline V gene encodes CDR1 SGHTA and CDR2 FQGTGA. The CDR3 spans 15 residues. DNA for the CDR3: TGTGCCAGCAGCTTGGGACTAGCCCTACAAGAGACCCAGTACTTC. Its protein product is CASSLGLALQETQYF.

Only one count was recorded for this clone. V usage is TRBV7-2 and J usage is TRBJ1-1; no firm D call. CDR3 length: 15 amino acids. V shed 2 bases and J shed 0 bases, with 10 bases lying between them. The germline V gene encodes CDR1 SGHTA and CDR2 FQGNSA. The CDR3 loop is CASSLLRVVNTEAFF. As DNA, the CDR3 is TGTGCCAGCAGCTTATTGAGGGTGGTGAACACTGAAGCTTTCTTT.